This T cell receptor beta chain was obtained from a study of siplizumab effects on memory and regulatory T cells. Study results and caveats: Controls showed an average of around 30% Treg-derived mappable alloreactive CD4+ clones, while siplizumab showed about 75%. Naive T cells were seen as more diverse than memory cells and as major alloresponse contributors.

As regards this clone: The antigen is unknown.

Germline V lookup: CDR1 MNHEY, CDR2 SMNVEV (reference sequence). The CDR3 spans 14 residues. V was clipped by 3 bases and J by 1 base, with 7 bases between them. Some 9.4 x 10^4 TCR templates per sample were sequenced. Sequenced by immunoSEQ multiplex PCR; TCRdb stores in-frame clones only, minus some. Of about 91,000 clones in the sample, more than 95% are singletons; the top ten hold around 0.031%. A few pairs of donors had their unstimulated naive, memory, effector memory and TEMRA subsets sequenced. The chain combines TRBV27 with TRBJ2-1; D may correspond to TRBD1 or TRBD2 (5 bases each). The sequencing input was naive CD4+ T cells sorted from blood. This clonotype was sampled from a human donor in good health. The CDR3 nucleotides are TGTGCCAGCAGTTTTTGGGGGTCCTACAATGAGCAGTTCTTC. It codes for CASSFWGSYNEQFF.